This T cell receptor (beta chain) came from a study of T cells in Graves' hyperthyroidism and ophthalmopathy. Background on the study: Pretreatment peripheral blood was obtained at initial diagnosis.

CDR3 length: 13 amino acids. Germline CDR1 and CDR2: SGDLS and YYNGEE. V dropped 3 bases and J dropped 5; count of bases not matched to a gene: 4. Authors of the study amplified TCR beta CDR3 regions from RNA transcripts. First-round RT-PCR targeting the TCR CDR3 was performed with the HTBI primer set. MiXCR, run by TCRdb on the multiplex PCR reads, gives a single entry per CDR3 protein. The table includes about 840,000 distinct CDR3 sequences, over 35% detected once. This sequence joins TRBV9 and TRBJ2-7; TRBD1 agrees at 8 bases. Specimen: blood. This receptor was identified in a man aged 18 to 30 with Graves' hyperthyroidism. The CDR3 bases are TGTGCCAGCAGCGGACAGGGGTTGAACGAGCAGTACTTC. Translating gives CASSGQGLNEQYF.